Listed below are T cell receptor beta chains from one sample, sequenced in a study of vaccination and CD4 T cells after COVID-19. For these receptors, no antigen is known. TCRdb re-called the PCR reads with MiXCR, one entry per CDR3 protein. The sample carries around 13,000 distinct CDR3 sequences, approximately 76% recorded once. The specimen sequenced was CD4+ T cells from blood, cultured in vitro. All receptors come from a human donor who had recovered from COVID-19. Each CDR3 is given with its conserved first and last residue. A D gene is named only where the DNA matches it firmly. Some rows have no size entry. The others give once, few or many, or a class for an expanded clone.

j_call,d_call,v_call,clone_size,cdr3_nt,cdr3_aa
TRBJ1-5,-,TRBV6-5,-,TGTGCCAGCAGTTACGACAGCGCCGTCCGGCCCCAGCATTTT,CASSYDSAVRPQHF
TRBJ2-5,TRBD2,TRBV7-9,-,TGTGCCAGCAGCTTAACGCGCGGGGGGACCCAGTACTTC,CASSLTRGGTQYF
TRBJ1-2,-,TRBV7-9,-,TGTGCCAGCAGCTTAGCGGGAGCTAACTATGGCTACACCTTC,CASSLAGANYGYTF
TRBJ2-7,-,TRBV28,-,TGTGCCAGCAGTTTGGGAGACAGAGCCTACGAGCAGTACTTC,CASSLGDRAYEQYF
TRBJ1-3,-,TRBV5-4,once,TGTGCCAGCAGCCCAGGACGGAGCTCTGGAAACACCATATATTTT,CASSPGRSSGNTIYF
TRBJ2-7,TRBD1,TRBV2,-,TGTGCCAGCAGTATCATGGGGACAGGGGAAAGAGAGCAGTACTTC,CASSIMGTGEREQYF
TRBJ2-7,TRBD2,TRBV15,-,TGTGCCACCAGCAGCGGGACTACCGAGCAGTACTTC,CATSSGTTEQYF
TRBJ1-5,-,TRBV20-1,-,TGCAGTGCTAGAGGCAGGGGAAGCAATCAGCCCCAGCATTTT,CSARGRGSNQPQHF
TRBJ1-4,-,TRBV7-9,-,TGTGCCAGCAGCTCATACCGCGGGGGCAGGGATGAAAAACTGTTTTTT,CASSSYRGGRDEKLFF
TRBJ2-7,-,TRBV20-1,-,TGCAGTGCTAGACCTCACAGCACCCTGGCCTACGAGCAGTACTTC,CSARPHSTLAYEQYF
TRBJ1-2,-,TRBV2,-,TGTGCCAGCAGGGATAACTATGGCTACACCTTC,CASRDNYGYTF
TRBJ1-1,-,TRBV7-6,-,TGTGCCAGCAGCATTACAGGGACCGCCGGGGGGACTGAAGCTTTCTTT,CASSITGTAGGTEAFF
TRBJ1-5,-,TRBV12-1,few,TGTGCCAGCAGCTTTGCAGCCAGGGGGCACAATCAGCCCCAGCATTTT,CASSFAARGHNQPQHF
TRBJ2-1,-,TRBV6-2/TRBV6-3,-,TGTGCCAGCAGCTTCCGACGGGTGCAGGGACATGAGCAGTTCTTC,CASSFRRVQGHEQFF
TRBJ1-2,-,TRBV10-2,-,TGCGCCAGCAGGATGGGAAGACTCTCCTCCGGTGGGGACACCTTC,CASRMGRLSSGGDTF
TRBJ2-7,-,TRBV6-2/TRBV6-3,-,TGTGCCAGCATCAAGGCAGGGTACTACGAGCAGTACTTC,CASIKAGYYEQYF
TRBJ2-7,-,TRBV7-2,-,TGTGCCAGCAGCCCCCAATACGAGCAGTACTTC,CASSPQYEQYF
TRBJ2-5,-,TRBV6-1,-,TGTGCCACGCGAGTTCAGCTCGTACAAGAGACCCAGTACTTC,CATRVQLVQETQYF
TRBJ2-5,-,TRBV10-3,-,TGTGCCATCGGAGAAGAGACCCAGTACTTC,CAIGEETQYF
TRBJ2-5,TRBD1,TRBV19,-,TGTGCCAGTAGGCCGGGACAGGGGTACCAAGAGACCCAGTACTTC,CASRPGQGYQETQYF
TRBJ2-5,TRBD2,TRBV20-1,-,TGCAGTGCACCCGGACTAGCGGAAATAAGTTACCAAGAGACCCAGTACTTC,CSAPGLAEISYQETQYF
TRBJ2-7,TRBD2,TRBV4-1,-,TGCGCCAGCAGCCAAGAAAGGGGTAGCGGGAGCTCCTACGAGCAGTACTTC,CASSQERGSGSSYEQYF
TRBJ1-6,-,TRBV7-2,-,TGTGCCAGCAGCCGTACCGGGAGCCAGGAAATTTCACCCCTCCACTTT,CASSRTGSQEISPLHF
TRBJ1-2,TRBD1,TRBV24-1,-,TGTGCCACCAGTGATCCACGAGGACAGGGAGGTAACTATGGCTACACCTTC,CATSDPRGQGGNYGYTF
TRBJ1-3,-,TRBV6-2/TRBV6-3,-,TGTGCCACCCGGTGGCGAACTGGAAACACCATATATTTT,CATRWRTGNTIYF
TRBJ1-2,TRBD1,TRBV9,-,TGTGCCAGCAGCCCGACACCCGACAGGGTTGGTGGCTACACCTTC,CASSPTPDRVGGYTF
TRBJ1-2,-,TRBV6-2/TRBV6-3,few,TGTGCCAGCAGTTACGGACAGTCATCTGTCTATGGCTACACCTTC,CASSYGQSSVYGYTF
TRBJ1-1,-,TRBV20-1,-,TGCAGTGCAAAGGGACATCCGAACACTGAAGCTTTCTTT,CSAKGHPNTEAFF
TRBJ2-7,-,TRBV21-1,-,TGTGCCAGCAGCGTAAGACGTAGGGCGGACGGGAACTACGAGCAGTACTTC,CASSVRRRADGNYEQYF
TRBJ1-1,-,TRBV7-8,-,TGTGCCAGCAGCTTTCTGGGCAAGGGCACTGAAGCTTTCTTT,CASSFLGKGTEAFF
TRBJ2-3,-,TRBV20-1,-,TGCAGTGCCGACAGAGGGCCGGAGACGCAGTATTTT,CSADRGPETQYF
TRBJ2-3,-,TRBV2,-,TGTGCCAGATTTAGGACAGATACGCAGTATTTT,CARFRTDTQYF
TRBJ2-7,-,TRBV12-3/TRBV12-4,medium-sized,TGTGCCAGCAGTTTCTCTACCGGGACTGGCTACGAGCAGTACTTC,CASSFSTGTGYEQYF
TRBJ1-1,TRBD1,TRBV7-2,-,TGTGCCAGCAGCTTGCACAGGGGGGACACTGAAGCTTTCTTT,CASSLHRGDTEAFF
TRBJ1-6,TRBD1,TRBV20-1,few,TGCAGTGCTAGACCCTCGGGACAGAGTAATTCACCCCTCCACTTT,CSARPSGQSNSPLHF
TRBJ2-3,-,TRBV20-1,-,TGCAGTGCTAAAGAAGAAGCTACGCAGTATTTT,CSAKEEATQYF
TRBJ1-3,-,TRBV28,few,TGTGCCAGCAGGACAGGCTCTGGAAACACCATATATTTT,CASRTGSGNTIYF
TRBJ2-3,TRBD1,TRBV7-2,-,TGTGCCAGCAGCTTGCTTCGAGGACAGGGCACAGATACGCAGTATTTT,CASSLLRGQGTDTQYF
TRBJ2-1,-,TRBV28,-,TGTGCCAGCAGTCTCCGGGACCTCCGCTACAATGAGCAGTTCTTC,CASSLRDLRYNEQFF
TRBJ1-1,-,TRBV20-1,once,TGCAGTGCTAGAGATCGGGGGTTTTTCGGTGCTGAAGCTTTCTTT,CSARDRGFFGAEAFF
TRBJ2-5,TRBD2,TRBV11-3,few,TGTGCCAGCAGCACCTCCGGGACTAGCGGGAGAGAGACCCAGTACTTC,CASSTSGTSGRETQYF
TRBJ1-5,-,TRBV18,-,TGTGCCAGCTCACCTTTGCCCCAGGGCAATCAGCCCCAGCATTTT,CASSPLPQGNQPQHF
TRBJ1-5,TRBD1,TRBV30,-,TGTGCCTGGAGTCGAACAGGGGCTCAGCCCCAGCATTTT,CAWSRTGAQPQHF
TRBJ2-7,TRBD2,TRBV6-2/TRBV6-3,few,TGTGCCAGCAGTTACATCGGGGGGGGTACCTACGAGCAGTACTTC,CASSYIGGGTYEQYF
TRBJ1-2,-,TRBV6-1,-,TGTGCCAGCAGAGGCGCAGCTGGCGAGGGAGGCTACACCTTC,CASRGAAGEGGYTF
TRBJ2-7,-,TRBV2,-,TGTGCCAGCAGTGTTCGGGAGCAGTACTTC,CASSVREQYF
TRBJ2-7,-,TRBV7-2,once,TGTGCCAGCAGCTCCTCATTTAGCTCCTACGAGCAGTACTTC,CASSSSFSSYEQYF
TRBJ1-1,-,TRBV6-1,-,TGTGCCAGCAGACGAATGAACACTGAAGCTTTCTTT,CASRRMNTEAFF